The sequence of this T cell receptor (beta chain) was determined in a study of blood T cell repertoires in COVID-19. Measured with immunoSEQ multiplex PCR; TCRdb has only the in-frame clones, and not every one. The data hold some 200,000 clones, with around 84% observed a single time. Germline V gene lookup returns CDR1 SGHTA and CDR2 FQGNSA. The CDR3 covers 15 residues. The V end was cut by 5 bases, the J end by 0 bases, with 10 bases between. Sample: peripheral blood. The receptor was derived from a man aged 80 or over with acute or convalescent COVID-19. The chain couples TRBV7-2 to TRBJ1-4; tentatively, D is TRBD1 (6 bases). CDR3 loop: CASSPTGPTNEKLFF. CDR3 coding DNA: TGTGCCAGCAGCCCTACAGGGCCAACTAATGAAAAACTGTTTTTT. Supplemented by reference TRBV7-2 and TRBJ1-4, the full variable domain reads GAGVSQSPSNKVTEKGKDVELRCDPISGHTALYWYRQSLGQGLEFLIYFQGNSAPDKSGLPSDRFSAERTGGSVSTLTIQRTQQEDSAVYLCASSPTGPTNEKLFFGSGTQLSVL.